This section outlines one TCR beta chain sequence together with its context. Its antigen is unidentified. These data are taken from a study of vaccination and CD4 T cells after COVID-19. As for the study in general: Convalescent participants consisted of six males and four females, two being Hispanic.

Treatment indicated: roughly ten-day PBMC culture with coronavirus spike peptide pools or control peptides (ViraFEST assay). Sequencing of the DNA from cultured CD4+ T cells was carried out with the Oncomine TCR Beta short-read assay. TCRdb re-analysed the PCR reads in MiXCR, keeping a single row per CDR3 protein. The sample records some 4,900 distinct CDR3 sequences, about 25% being singletons. The germline V gene encodes CDR1 SEHNR and CDR2 FQNEAQ (reference sequence). The CDR3 loop spans 14 amino acids. V lost 5 bases to trimming and J lost 12 bases; unmatched junction nucleotides: 7. This chain connects TRBV7-9 to TRBJ2-1, with 13 bases matching TRBD2. The source of this sequence is a human donor who had recovered from COVID-19. Sequencing was performed on CD4+ T cells from blood, cultured in vitro, taken after SARS-CoV-2 vaccination. The chain's CDR3 is CASSHGTSGVVQFF. The CDR3 DNA reads TGTGCCAGCAGCCACGGGACTAGCGGGGTAGTGCAGTTCTTC.